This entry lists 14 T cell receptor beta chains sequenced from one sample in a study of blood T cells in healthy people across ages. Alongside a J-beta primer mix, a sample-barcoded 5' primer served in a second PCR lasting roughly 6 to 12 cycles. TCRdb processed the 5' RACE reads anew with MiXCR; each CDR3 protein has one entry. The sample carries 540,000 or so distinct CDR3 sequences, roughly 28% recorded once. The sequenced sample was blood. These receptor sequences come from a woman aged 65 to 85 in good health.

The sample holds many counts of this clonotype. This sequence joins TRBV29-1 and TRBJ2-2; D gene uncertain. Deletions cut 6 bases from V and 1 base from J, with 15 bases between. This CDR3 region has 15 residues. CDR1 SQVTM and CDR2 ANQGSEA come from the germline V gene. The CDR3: CSVPGWSGNTGELFF. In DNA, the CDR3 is TGCAGCGTCCCCGGGTGGAGTGGGAACACCGGGGAGCTGTTTTTT.

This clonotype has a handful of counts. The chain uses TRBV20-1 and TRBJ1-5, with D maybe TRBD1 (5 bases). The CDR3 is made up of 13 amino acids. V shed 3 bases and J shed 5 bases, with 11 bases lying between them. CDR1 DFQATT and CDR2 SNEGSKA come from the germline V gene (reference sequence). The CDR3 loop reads CSARARGYQPQHF. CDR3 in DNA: TGCAGTGCTAGGGCTAGGGGCTATCAGCCCCAGCATTTT.

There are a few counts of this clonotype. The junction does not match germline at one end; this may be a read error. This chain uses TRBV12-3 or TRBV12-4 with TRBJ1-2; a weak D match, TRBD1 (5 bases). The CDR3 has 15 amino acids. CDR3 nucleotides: TGTGCCGGCAGTTCCCGGGACGTTGTGGGCTATGGCTACACCTTC. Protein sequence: CAGSSRDVVGYGYTF.

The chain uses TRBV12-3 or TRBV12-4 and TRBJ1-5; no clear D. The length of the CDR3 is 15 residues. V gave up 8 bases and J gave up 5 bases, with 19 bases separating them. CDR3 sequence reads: CASGRRGISYQPQHF. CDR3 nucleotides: TGTGCCAGCGGCCGACGGGGAATCTCTTATCAGCCCCAGCATTTT.

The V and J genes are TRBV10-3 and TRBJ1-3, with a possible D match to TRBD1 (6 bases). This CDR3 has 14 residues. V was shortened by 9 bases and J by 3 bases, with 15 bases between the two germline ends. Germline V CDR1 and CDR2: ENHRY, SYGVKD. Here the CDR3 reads CAIAKTGIGNTIYF. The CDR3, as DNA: TGTGCCATAGCAAAAACAGGGATTGGAAACACCATATATTTT.

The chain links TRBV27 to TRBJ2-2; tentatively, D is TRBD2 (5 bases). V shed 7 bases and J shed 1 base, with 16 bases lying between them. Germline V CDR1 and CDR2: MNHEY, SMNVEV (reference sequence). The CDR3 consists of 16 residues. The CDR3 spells CASMDWGTWNTGELFF. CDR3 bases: TGTGCCAGCATGGACTGGGGAACCTGGAACACCGGGGAGCTGTTTTTT.

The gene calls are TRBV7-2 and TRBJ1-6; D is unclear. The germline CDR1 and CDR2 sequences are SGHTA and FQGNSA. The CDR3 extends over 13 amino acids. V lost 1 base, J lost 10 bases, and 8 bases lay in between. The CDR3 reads CASSLVSGSPLHF. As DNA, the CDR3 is TGTGCCAGCAGCTTAGTCTCGGGGTCACCCCTCCACTTT.

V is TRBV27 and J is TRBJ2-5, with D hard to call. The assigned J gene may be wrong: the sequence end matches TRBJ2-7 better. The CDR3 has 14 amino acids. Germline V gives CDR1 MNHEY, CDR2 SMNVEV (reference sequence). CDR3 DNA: TGTGCCAGCAGTTTCAGCAGGAACTCCTACGAGCAGTACTTC. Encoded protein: CASSFSRNSYEQYF.

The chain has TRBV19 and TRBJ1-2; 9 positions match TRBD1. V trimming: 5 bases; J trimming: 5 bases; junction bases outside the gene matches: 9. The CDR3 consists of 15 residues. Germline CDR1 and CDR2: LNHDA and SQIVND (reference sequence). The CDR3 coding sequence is TGTGCCAGTAGTGGCGGGACAGGGAGGGGGTATGGCTACACCTTC. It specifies CASSGGTGRGYGYTF.

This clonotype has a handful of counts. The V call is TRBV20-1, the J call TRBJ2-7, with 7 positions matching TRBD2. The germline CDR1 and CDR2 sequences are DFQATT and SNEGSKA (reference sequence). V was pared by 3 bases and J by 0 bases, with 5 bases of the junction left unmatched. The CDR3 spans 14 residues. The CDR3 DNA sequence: TGCAGTGCTAGGGGGCAGCGGGGCTCCTACGAGCAGTACTTC. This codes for CSARGQRGSYEQYF.

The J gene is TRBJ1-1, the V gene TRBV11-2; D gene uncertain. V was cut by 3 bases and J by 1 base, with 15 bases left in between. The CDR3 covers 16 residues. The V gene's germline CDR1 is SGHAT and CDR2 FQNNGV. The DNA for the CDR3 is TGTGCCAGCAGCTTTACTTTACTGCAGACGAACACTGAAGCTTTCTTT. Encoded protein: CASSFTLLQTNTEAFF.

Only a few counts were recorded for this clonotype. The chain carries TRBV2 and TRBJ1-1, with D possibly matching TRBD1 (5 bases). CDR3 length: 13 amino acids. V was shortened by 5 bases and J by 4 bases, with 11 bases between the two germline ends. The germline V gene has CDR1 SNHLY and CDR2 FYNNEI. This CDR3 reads CASSLGAVTEAFF. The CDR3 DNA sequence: TGTGCCAGCAGTCTCGGGGCGGTCACTGAAGCTTTCTTT.

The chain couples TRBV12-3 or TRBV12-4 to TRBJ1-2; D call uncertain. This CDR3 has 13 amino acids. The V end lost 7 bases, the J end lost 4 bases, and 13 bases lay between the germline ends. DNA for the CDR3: TGTGCCAGCATGGACCGACCGCCCTATGGCTACACCTTC. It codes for CASMDRPPYGYTF.

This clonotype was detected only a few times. Written as DNA, the CDR3 is TGTGCCAGCAGCCGGTCTGGGGCGTACGAGCAGTACTTC. This gives the protein CASSRSGAYEQYF. The chain combines TRBV7-9 with TRBJ2-7; possible D gene TRBD1, 5 bases. Per germline, CDR1 SEHNR and CDR2 FQNEAQ (reference sequence). The V and J ends lost 5 bases and 4 bases respectively, with 12 bases between them. This CDR3 has 13 residues. Based on the CDR3 plus reference TRBV7-9 and TRBJ2-7, the full variable domain is DTGVSQNPRHKITKRGQNVTFRCDPISEHNRLYWYRQTLGQGPEFLTYFQNEAQLEKSRLLSDRFSAERPKGSFSTLEIQRTEQGDSAMYLCASSRSGAYEQYFGPGTRLTVT.